This TCR beta chain was identified during a study of blood T cell repertoires in COVID-19 (dated by TCRdb to between 2020 and 2021). Regarding the study in general: Collaborator samples came from the United States, Italy and Spain and covered acute and convalescent phases of COVID-19. Samples came from the ongoing ImmuneRACE study (first 160 participants) plus 1,254 subjects from 6 global collaborators. Sample metadata almost always included a de-identified subject ID, COVID-19 status, age in years and sex. The repertoires were made available in a free public database intended to serve as a resource for research on the immune response to SARS-CoV-2. Where available, HLA class I and class II types were taken from metadata supplied by the sample provider and were not determined by assay-based typing. The prospective study material was composed of cDNA or gDNA derived from T cells, B-cell-depleted T cells, or PBMCs. Deeply sampled blood TCRbeta repertoires from subjects exposed to, actively infected with, or recovered from COVID-19 were included in the dataset. On the study overall, not on this receptor specifically: The quantity of clinical and demographic metadata differed by source and by participant and was supplied without curation.

TCRbeta CDR3 regions were amplified from genomic DNA using the immunoSEQ Assay, a bias-controlled multiplex PCR. Per the authors' processing: The number of nucleated cells in each sample was estimated from the amplification of reference gene primers within the assay. To quantify the absolute abundance of each unique TCRbeta CDR3 rearrangement, sequence reads were collapsed and filtered. For each sample, productive Simpson clonality was calculated as the square root of Simpson's diversity index across productive rearrangements. TCRdb obtained this table from immuneACCESS and retained in-frame rearrangements with V and J assigned. These tables miss some clones; where compared with another copy, unresolved V genes account for less than half of the shortfall, and the remainder is unexplained. V and J calls and clone size follow that table, whereas D and trimming were derived from the DNA. The sample table shows 45,000 to 55,000 clones, and roughly 87% are seen once. The ten largest account for 7% to 8.5% of the sample.

Comments on this clone: Its specific antigen is unknown. One base away there is no much larger clone; base qualities are not given.

At the junction V is shortened by 4 bases and J by 0 bases; bases outside the gene matches: 5. CDR1 SEHNR and CDR2 FQNEAQ are derived from the germline V gene (reference sequence). The CDR3 measures 15 amino acids from cysteine to phenylalanine. Left in the record is the CDR3 DNA by itself, 45 bases read in frame from the first base. Collaborating institutions collected whole blood in K2EDTA tubes following their own protocols. Collaborator samples were shipped for TCRbeta analysis as frozen whole blood, isolated PBMCs, or DNA extracted from either sample type. The clonotype comes from a man aged 60-69 years with active COVID-19. The rearranged segments are TRBV7-9 and TRBJ1-2, and 7 bases in between align with TRBD1. Sequenced material: peripheral blood. The nucleotides are TGTGCCAGCAGCTCTGACAGGGAACCTAACTATGGCTACACCTTC. This gives the protein CASSSDREPNYGYTF.